This record looks at one T cell receptor beta chain sequence and its context. This clonotype has a count of ten or more. It has no known antigen specificity. Per-base quality was not reported, and no clone a single base away is much larger than it. Every patient had bone marrow sampled at the time of active disease. Ficoll-Hypaque density gradient centrifugation was used to isolate bone marrow mononuclear cells. Myeloma plasma cells were removed and CD138-negative cells were collected by negative selection after labeling with CD138 magnetic microbeads on a MACS separator. Flow cytometry with CD138 antibodies on an Attune NxT was used to check how pure the isolated cells were. Total RNA was extracted using TRIzol reagent and was quantified on a NanoDrop spectrophotometer. For each patient, the CD138-negative bone marrow sample underwent paired RNA-seq and IR-seq. This sample stems from a study of read filtering for tumor transcriptome and immune sequencing (dated by TCRdb to 2019 to 2021). Background for the entire study: Of the patients in the cohort, around 17 were male and roughly 15 were female, and their mean age was roughly 68 years, with a range of roughly 45 to 80. Per sample, about 4.05 to 10.27 million TCR-region mapped reads were obtained with IR-seq, compared with only roughly 85 to 1,300 with RNA-seq. Under revised international staging, eight or nine patients fell into R-ISS I, 15 to 20 into R-ISS II and 6 or 7 into R-ISS III. After DNase treatment, whole-transcriptome libraries were prepared using the TruSeq RNA Access Library Prep Kit. Using the same bone marrow samples, the study compared TCR repertoires obtained by targeted immune repertoire sequencing with those obtained by bulk whole-transcriptome sequencing. A main aim was a read-filtering strategy for immune repertoire data, specifically whether clonotypes supported by a single read should be removed.

The CDR3 contains 17 residues, cysteine and phenylalanine counted. The CDR3 DNA has 51 bases and is translated from base 1. The CDR1 and CDR2 encoded by the germline V gene (reference sequence) are MNHNY and SVGAGI. The junction carries 18 bases between V and J, which are trimmed by 6 bases and 0 bases respectively. Broad study findings and their caveats: Removing single-read clonotypes increased the correlation between IR-seq and RNA-seq shared clonotype proportions. Rather than purified T cells, the sorted CD138-negative fraction was a mixed bone marrow immune population. Compared with RNA-seq, IR-seq captured clonotypes at much higher depth and more reliably, and a smaller IR-seq throughput was enough to identify most shared clonotypes. In IR-seq, single-read clonotypes were approximately 80% of clonotypes but about 3.5% of total reads; in RNA-seq they were around 75% of clonotypes and about 41% of reads.

TCR libraries were built from roughly 370 ng RNA with the Immunoverse kit, using molecular barcoded adaptors covering alpha/delta and beta/gamma chains. The same RNA used for transcriptome sequencing was used for TCR library preparation. Sequencing of the TCR libraries was done on an Illumina HiSeq 4000 with 2 x 150 cycles. In the original analysis: TCR reads were aligned to human V, D, J and C references and assembled into CDR3 clonotypes with MiXCR, including quality filtering and error correction. The tcR package in R was used to analyze clonotype counts and gene usage diversity. Raw mapping reads were checked after the RNA-seq reads had been mapped by STAR aligner version 2.5.3a onto the human GRCh37 genome. To test how sequencing depth affected the clonotypes detected, IR-seq fastq files were randomly downsampled with Seqtk 1.3. Starting from the raw public reads, TCRdb applied fastp trimming at Q25, assembled clones with MiXCR and retained in-frame beta chains. Every CDR3 protein is listed once, alongside the most common genes and DNA of its rows. The V and J calls, along with clone size, are taken from TCRdb and not from the paper's own processing. The sample table contains fewer than 75,000 distinct CDR3 sequences; only one count was recorded for 20% of them. In total, the top ten clones hold approximately 17% of the sample.

The sequence came from a donor at least 40 years old with multiple myeloma. This chain is built from TRBV6-6 and TRBJ1-5, and the D gene may be TRBD1, 6 bases matching. Sequencing was performed on a population of CD138-negative cells sorted from bone marrow. The cell subset or site label, read with the paper, signifies: bone marrow mononuclear cells depleted of CD138+ plasma/myeloma cells by negative magnetic selection. The CDR3 region has the sequence CASSNQGLKYSNQPQHF. In nucleotides, the sequence is TGTGCCAGCAGCAATCAGGGGCTTAAGTATAGCAATCAGCCCCAGCATTTT.